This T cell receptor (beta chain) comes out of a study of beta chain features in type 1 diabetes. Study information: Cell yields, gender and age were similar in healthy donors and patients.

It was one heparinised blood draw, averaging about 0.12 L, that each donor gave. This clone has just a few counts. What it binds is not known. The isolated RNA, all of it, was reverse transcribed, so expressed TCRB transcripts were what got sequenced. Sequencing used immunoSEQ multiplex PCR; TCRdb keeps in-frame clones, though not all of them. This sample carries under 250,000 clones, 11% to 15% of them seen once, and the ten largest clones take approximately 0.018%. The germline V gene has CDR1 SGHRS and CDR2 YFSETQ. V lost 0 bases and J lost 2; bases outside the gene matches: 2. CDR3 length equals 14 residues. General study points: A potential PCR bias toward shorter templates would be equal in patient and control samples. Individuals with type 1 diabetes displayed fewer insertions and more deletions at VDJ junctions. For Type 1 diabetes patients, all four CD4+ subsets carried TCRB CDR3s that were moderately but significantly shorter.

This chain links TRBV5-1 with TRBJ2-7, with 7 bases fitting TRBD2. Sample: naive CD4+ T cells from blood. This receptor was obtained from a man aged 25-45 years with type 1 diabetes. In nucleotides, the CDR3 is TGCGCCAGCAGCTTGGTCGGACTAGCCTACGAGCAGTACTTC. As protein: CASSLVGLAYEQYF.